This is a list of T cell receptor beta chains from one sample in a study of blood T cell repertoires in COVID-19. The data were produced by immunoSEQ multiplex PCR, yet TCRdb's version contains in-frame clones alone and is incomplete. This sample has roughly 180,000 clones, with about 85% found just once. The material sequenced was peripheral blood. These receptors were collected from a man aged 18 to 30 with acute or convalescent COVID-19. CDR3s include the opening cysteine and the closing phenylalanine or tryptophan. Fields, in order: clone size, J gene, D gene, V gene, CDR3 DNA, CDR3 protein. The D gene is left open where the match is weak. Some rows mark clone size as missing; the rest say once, few, many or name a class of expanded clone.

size: -
J: TRBJ1-4
D: -
V: TRBV7-6
DNA: TGTGCCAGCAGCTCAAGTGGCGGAGACAGAAAAAATGAAAAACTGTTTTTT
CDR3: CASSSSGGDRKNEKLFF

size: -
J: TRBJ2-3
D: TRBD2
V: TRBV24-1
DNA: TGTGCCACCAGTGATCCCACTAGCGGGGGGGCGGATACGCAGTATTTT
CDR3: CATSDPTSGGADTQYF

size: -
J: TRBJ1-1
D: -
V: TRBV7-2
DNA: TGTGCCAGCAGCCCGGGACTGCTTGCCCGGGGTGAAGCTTTCTTT
CDR3: CASSPGLLARGEAFF

size: -
J: TRBJ1-2
D: TRBD1
V: TRBV5-1
DNA: TGCGCCAGCAGCTTCGGACAGGACTATGGCTACACCTTC
CDR3: CASSFGQDYGYTF

size: once
J: TRBJ2-3
D: -
V: TRBV28
DNA: TGTGCCAGCAGTTCCCCTCGGGTTCGTGGCACAGATACGCAGTATTTT
CDR3: CASSSPRVRGTDTQYF

size: once
J: TRBJ2-5
D: TRBD2
V: TRBV19
DNA: TGTGCCAGTAGTGACCCAGCGGGGGGGCAAGAGACCCAGTACTTC
CDR3: CASSDPAGGQETQYF

size: -
J: TRBJ1-1
D: -
V: TRBV7-9
DNA: TGTGCCAGCAGCCGCCAGGGGTTTAGAGCTTTCTTT
CDR3: CASSRQGFRAFF

size: -
J: TRBJ1-3
D: -
V: TRBV7-9
DNA: TGTGCCAGCAGCTTAGGAGGGAGCTCTGGAAACACCATATATTTT
CDR3: CASSLGGSSGNTIYF

size: -
J: TRBJ2-1
D: TRBD2
V: TRBV18
DNA: TGTGCCAGCTCACCTCGGGCCCCTAGCGGGGGGACCTACAATGAGCAGTTCTTC
CDR3: CASSPRAPSGGTYNEQFF

size: once
J: TRBJ1-2
D: -
V: TRBV30
DNA: TGTGCCTGGAGAGGGGGATACAGAAAATTCTATGGCTACACCTTC
CDR3: CAWRGGYRKFYGYTF

size: -
J: TRBJ1-1
D: TRBD1
V: TRBV19
DNA: TGTGCCAGTACCGAGGGGGCCTCCGAAGCTTTCTTT
CDR3: CASTEGASEAFF

size: -
J: TRBJ1-3
D: TRBD1
V: TRBV19
DNA: TGTGCCAGTGGACGGGACAGCCTAAACACCATATATTTT
CDR3: CASGRDSLNTIYF

size: -
J: TRBJ1-4
D: -
V: TRBV7-8
DNA: TGTGCCAGCAGCTTTACTTTTAATGAAAAACTGTTTTTT
CDR3: CASSFTFNEKLFF

size: -
J: TRBJ1-1
D: TRBD1
V: TRBV2
DNA: TGTGCCAGCAGTCGGACAGGCCAGAACACTGAAGCTTTCTTT
CDR3: CASSRTGQNTEAFF

size: -
J: TRBJ1-1
D: TRBD1
V: TRBV6-5
DNA: TGTGCCAGCAGTTCCGGGAGTCCCGGGACAGGTTCTGAAGCTTTCTTT
CDR3: CASSSGSPGTGSEAFF

size: -
J: TRBJ1-1
D: -
V: TRBV19
DNA: TGTGCCAGTAGTATTTCCCAGGGGATAACTGAAGCTTTCTTT
CDR3: CASSISQGITEAFF

size: -
J: TRBJ2-1
D: -
V: TRBV9
DNA: TGTGCCAGCAGCGTAAGCAATGCGGGGCGTAATGAGCAGTTCTTC
CDR3: CASSVSNAGRNEQFF

size: -
J: TRBJ2-2
D: TRBD1
V: TRBV7-9
DNA: TGTGCCAGCAGCCCCCGGGACAGGGTTGTTACCGGGGAGCTGTTTTTT
CDR3: CASSPRDRVVTGELFF

size: -
J: TRBJ1-1
D: -
V: TRBV5-1
DNA: TGCGCCAGCAGCCGGCAGGGGTCCTGGGACACTGAAGCTTTCTTT
CDR3: CASSRQGSWDTEAFF

size: -
J: TRBJ1-1
D: TRBD1
V: TRBV13
DNA: TGTGCCAGCAGCACAGGGGCCCGGGTCACTGAAGCTTTCTTT
CDR3: CASSTGARVTEAFF

size: -
J: TRBJ2-3
D: -
V: TRBV7-9
DNA: TGTGCCAGCAGCCCCCGAGGTAGCACAGATACGCAGTATTTT
CDR3: CASSPRGSTDTQYF

size: -
J: TRBJ2-5
D: -
V: TRBV24-1
DNA: TGTGCCACCAGTGATTGGGGGAGGGGGCAAGAGACCCAGTACTTC
CDR3: CATSDWGRGQETQYF

size: once
J: TRBJ1-1
D: TRBD1
V: TRBV18
DNA: TGTGCCAGCTCACACGACAGGGACACTGAAGCTTTCTTT
CDR3: CASSHDRDTEAFF

size: -
J: TRBJ2-4
D: -
V: TRBV29-1
DNA: TGCAGCGTTGAAGATCCGGCCAAAAACATTCAGTACTTC
CDR3: CSVEDPAKNIQYF

size: -
J: TRBJ2-1
D: TRBD1
V: TRBV4-1
DNA: TGCGCCAGCAGCCACTGGGTAGGGACAGGTGGAAATGAGCAGTTCTTC
CDR3: CASSHWVGTGGNEQFF

size: -
J: TRBJ1-2
D: TRBD1
V: TRBV2
DNA: TGTGCCAGCGATTACATTGGGACAGACTATGGCTACACCTTC
CDR3: CASDYIGTDYGYTF

size: -
J: TRBJ2-3
D: TRBD1
V: TRBV5-1
DNA: TGCGCCAGCAGCCCGGGACAGTACACAGATACGCAGTATTTT
CDR3: CASSPGQYTDTQYF

size: once
J: TRBJ1-1
D: TRBD1
V: TRBV30
DNA: TGTGCCTGCACGATCGCAGGGGGTCCTAAAGCTTTCTTT
CDR3: CACTIAGGPKAFF

size: -
J: TRBJ1-2
D: -
V: TRBV21-1
DNA: TGTGCCAGCAGCTACCCCTTACCCACTTATGGCTACACCTTC
CDR3: CASSYPLPTYGYTF